These 17 T cell receptor beta chains were all obtained from the same sample, sequenced in a study of beta chain features in type 1 diabetes. Reverse transcribing all isolated RNA meant expressed TCRB transcripts were sequenced. Only in-frame clones appear in the TCRdb table, and some are missing; sequencing was by immunoSEQ multiplex PCR. In the table there are hundreds of thousands of clones, about 16% of which are singletons. Sequencing was carried out using naive CD4+ T cells from blood. The receptors were gathered from a man younger than 30 in good health.

This clone was observed a few times. The rearrangement links TRBV19 to TRBJ1-4, with D possibly TRBD1 on 5 matching bases. The germline V gene has CDR1 LNHDA and CDR2 SQIVND (reference sequence). V was cut by 6 bases and J by 3 bases, with 8 bases left in between. The CDR3 consists of 13 residues. DNA for the CDR3: TGTGCCAGTAGCGACAGTCCTAATGAAAAACTGTTTTTT. Translating gives CASSDSPNEKLFF.

The CDR3 DNA reads TGCGCCAGCAGCCAGTCCCTAGTGGGGATGTACGAGCAGTACTTC. As protein: CASSQSLVGMYEQYF. The chain has TRBV4-3 and TRBJ2-7; D is uncertain. The CDR3 has 15 residues. Trimming took 3 bases from V and 4 from J, leaving 16 bases between them. Looked up from germline, CDR1 is LGHNA and CDR2 is YSLEER.

This clone was observed a handful of times. V is TRBV15 and J is TRBJ2-7; a weak D match, TRBD1 (6 bases). CDR3 size: 15 residues. The V end was cut by 0 bases, the J end by 7 bases, with 16 bases between. Per the germline V gene, CDR1 is LNHNV and CDR2 is YYDKDF (reference sequence). CDR3 sequence reads: CATSRDQQGWGEQYF. In DNA form, the CDR3 reads TGTGCCACCAGCAGAGATCAACAGGGATGGGGAGAGCAGTACTTC.

In this sample, this clone turned up a few times. This chain connects TRBV11-2 to TRBJ2-6; tentatively, D is TRBD1 (5 bases). Per the germline V gene, CDR1 is SGHAT and CDR2 is FQNNGV. CDR3 length: 15 residues. V was clipped by 5 bases and J by 3 bases, with 11 bases between them. CDR3 amino acids: CASSLGADGANVLTF. Written as DNA, the CDR3 is TGTGCCAGCAGCCTTGGGGCTGATGGGGCCAACGTCCTGACTTTC. Using reference TRBV11-2 and TRBJ2-6 for the parts outside the CDR3, the full variable domain is EAGVAQSPRYKIIEKRQSVAFWCNPISGHATLYWYQQILGQGPKLLIQFQNNGVVDDSQLPKDRFSAERLKGVDSTLKIQPAKLEDSAVYLCASSLGADGANVLTFGAGSRLTVL.

V and J are TRBV6-5 and TRBJ2-7, with D perhaps TRBD1 or TRBD2 (5 bases each). The germline gives CDR1 MNHEY, CDR2 SVGAGI. CDR3 length: 14 amino acids. Trimming removed 4 bases at V and 4 bases at J, with 14 bases between. CDR3 loop: CASSSRDRTYEQYF. The CDR3 DNA sequence: TGTGCCAGCAGTTCCCGGGACCGGACATACGAGCAGTACTTC.

This clone appeared a few times. The chain has TRBV7-2 and TRBJ2-5; a possible D gene is TRBD1 (6 bases). Germline-derived CDR1 and CDR2 are SGHTA and FQGNSA. This CDR3 has 14 amino acids. Trimming left V 3 bases short and J 0 bases short, with 8 bases between. CDR3 amino acids: CASSLDRNQETQYF. For the CDR3, the DNA is TGTGCCAGCAGCTTGGACAGAAACCAAGAGACCCAGTACTTC.

CDR3: CASSPPWSYGYTF. CDR3 nucleotide sequence: TGTGCCAGCAGTCCCCCTTGGAGCTATGGCTACACCTTC. This chain links TRBV28 with TRBJ1-2, with unresolved D. Trimming removed 5 bases from V and 4 bases from J, with 11 bases in between. This CDR3 has 13 residues. In germline, CDR1 is MDHEN, CDR2 SYDVKM.

This clone occurred a few times. The genes are TRBV6-6 and TRBJ2-1; D remains ambiguous. The CDR3 runs to 13 residues. CDR1 and CDR2 from the germline V gene are MNHNY and SVGAGI (reference sequence). V was shortened by 2 bases and J by 7 bases, with 9 bases between the two germline ends. CDR3 in DNA: TGTGCCAGCAGTTACCCCTTGGGGAATGAGCAGTTCTTC. Its translation: CASSYPLGNEQFF.

V gene TRBV10-3 combines with J gene TRBJ1-2; 9 bases match TRBD1. Per germline, CDR1 ENHRY and CDR2 SYGVKD. This CDR3 region has 15 residues. J gave up 4 bases and V 6 bases, and 9 bases lay outside the gene matches. The CDR3 region is CAIRVWRDRAYGYTF. As DNA, the CDR3 is TGTGCCATCAGAGTATGGCGGGACAGGGCCTATGGCTACACCTTC.

This chain joins TRBV29-1 and TRBJ2-2; TRBD2 matches 11 bases. Germline CDR1 reads SQVTM; CDR2 reads ANQGSEA. Trimming removed 3 bases from V and 4 bases from J; junction bases left unmatched: 7. The CDR3 has 16 residues. CDR3 protein: CSVEERLAGPTGELFF. CDR3 coding DNA: TGCAGCGTTGAGGAAAGACTAGCGGGGCCCACCGGGGAGCTGTTTTTT.

This clone was seen a few times. This chain connects TRBV6-6 to TRBJ2-1, with a tentative D call TRBD2 (6 bases). CDR1 is MNHNY and CDR2 is SVGAGI in the germline V gene (reference sequence). This CDR3 contains 14 residues. V lost 6 bases and J 9 bases, leaving 18 bases between the germline ends. The CDR3 bases are TGTGCCAGCAGACGACTGGGACTCTATGGTGAGCAGTTCTTC. This gives the protein CASRRLGLYGEQFF.

V is TRBV5-6 and J is TRBJ1-5; 7 nucleotides align to TRBD1. The CDR3 spans 15 residues. The germline CDR1 and CDR2 sequences are SGHDT and YYEEEE. Trimming took 0 bases from V and 3 from J; bases not matched to a gene: 3. The chain's CDR3 is CASSLGQGVNQPQHF. The CDR3 region has the DNA TGTGCCAGCAGCTTGGGACAGGGCGTCAATCAGCCCCAGCATTTT.

In this sample, this clone turned up a few times. The chain is built from TRBV18 and TRBJ2-1, with D tentatively TRBD1 (6 bases). Trimming stripped 1 base from V and 6 bases from J, with 10 bases between. The CDR3 extends over 14 amino acids. In germline, CDR1 is KGHSH, CDR2 LQKENI. CDR3 region: CASSPRDISNEQFF. CDR3 bases: TGTGCCAGCTCACCACGGGACATAAGCAATGAGCAGTTCTTC.

This chain links TRBV18 with TRBJ2-7, with 10 nucleotides matching TRBD2. The germline V gene encodes CDR1 KGHSH and CDR2 LQKENI. CDR3 size: 15 residues. With 1 base clipped from V and 3 bases from J, the junction kept 3 bases outside the gene matches. CDR3 sequence: CASSPQGLANYEQYF. The CDR3, as DNA: TGTGCCAGCTCACCACAGGGACTAGCGAACTACGAGCAGTACTTC. Full variable domain (outside the CDR3, taken from reference TRBV18 and TRBJ2-7): NAGVMQNPRHLVRRRGQEARLRCSPMKGHSHVYWYRQLPEEGLKFMVYLQKENIIDESGMPKERFSAEFPKEGPSILRIQQVVRGDSAAYFCASSPQGLANYEQYFGPGTRLTVT.

The rearrangement links TRBV20-1 to TRBJ2-1, with 7 bases identical to TRBD2. The CDR3 has 11 amino acids. Germline CDR1 reads DFQATT; CDR2 reads SNEGSKA (reference sequence). V lost 7 bases to trimming and J lost 7 bases; unmatched junction nucleotides: 4. Here the CDR3 DNA reads TGCAGTGGTTTACTAGCGAATGAGCAGTTCTTC. As protein: CSGLLANEQFF.

This clone was found a few times. The chain uses TRBV10-3 and TRBJ1-2; maybe TRBD1 (5 bases). The CDR3 loop spans 15 amino acids. Per germline, CDR1 ENHRY and CDR2 SYGVKD. V gave up 7 bases and J gave up 6 bases, with 21 bases separating them. The DNA of the CDR3 is TGTGCCATCAAAAACTTGCAGTGGGACCAGCATGGCTACACCTTC. Its translation is CAIKNLQWDQHGYTF.

This clone has just a few counts. CDR3 residues: CASSIDRNQPQHF. DNA of the CDR3: TGTGCCAGCAGTATAGACCGCAATCAGCCCCAGCATTTT. The chain carries TRBV2 and TRBJ1-5; D not certain. The CDR3 has 13 residues. Germline-derived CDR1 and CDR2 are SNHLY and FYNNEI. Trimming stripped 5 bases from V and 2 bases from J, with 7 bases between.